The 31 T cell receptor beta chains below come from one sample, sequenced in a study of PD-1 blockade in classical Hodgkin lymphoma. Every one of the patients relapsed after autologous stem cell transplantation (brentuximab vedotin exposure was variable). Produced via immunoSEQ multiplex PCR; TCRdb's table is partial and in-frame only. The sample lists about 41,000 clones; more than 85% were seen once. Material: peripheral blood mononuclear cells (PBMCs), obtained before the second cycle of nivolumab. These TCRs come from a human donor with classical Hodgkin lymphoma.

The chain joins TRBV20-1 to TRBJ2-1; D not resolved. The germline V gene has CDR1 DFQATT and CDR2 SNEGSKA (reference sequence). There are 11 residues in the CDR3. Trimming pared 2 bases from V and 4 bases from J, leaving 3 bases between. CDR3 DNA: TGCAGTGCTAGATGGTACAATGAGCAGTTCTTC. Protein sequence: CSARWYNEQFF.

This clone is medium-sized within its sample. CDR3 residues: CASPPGQGRSGSGNTIYF. The CDR3 DNA sequence: TGTGCCAGCCCGCCGGGACAGGGGAGATCAGGCTCTGGAAACACCATATATTTT. This chain links TRBV27 with TRBJ1-3; 10 nucleotides agree with TRBD1. Germline trimming cut 8 bases from V and 0 bases from J; bases unmatched to any gene: 13. The CDR3 runs 18 residues. Germline CDR1 MNHEY, CDR2 SMNVEV (reference sequence).

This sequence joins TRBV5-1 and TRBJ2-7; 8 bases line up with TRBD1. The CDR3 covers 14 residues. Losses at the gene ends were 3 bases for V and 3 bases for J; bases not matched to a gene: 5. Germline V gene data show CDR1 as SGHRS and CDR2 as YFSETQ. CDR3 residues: CASSSGQGYYEQYF. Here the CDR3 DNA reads TGCGCCAGCAGCTCCGGACAGGGATACTACGAGCAGTACTTC.

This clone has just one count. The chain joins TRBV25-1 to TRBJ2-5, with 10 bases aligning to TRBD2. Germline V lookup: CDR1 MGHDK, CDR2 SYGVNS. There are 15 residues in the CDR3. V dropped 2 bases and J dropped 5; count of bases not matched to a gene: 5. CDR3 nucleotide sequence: TGTGCCAGCAGTGAACTAGCGGGAGTGGGGGAGACCCAGTACTTC. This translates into CASSELAGVGETQYF.

The CDR3, as DNA: TGTGCCAGCAGCTCCCGCCCCGGGGGCGTAGGAGAGACCCAGTACTTC. It is translated as CASSSRPGGVGETQYF. The chain employs TRBV7-6 and TRBJ2-5; tentatively, D is TRBD1 or TRBD2 (6 bases each). The CDR3 extends over 16 amino acids. The V end lost 4 bases, the J end lost 4 bases, and 19 bases lay between the germline ends. Germline V gives CDR1 SGHVS, CDR2 FNYEAQ.

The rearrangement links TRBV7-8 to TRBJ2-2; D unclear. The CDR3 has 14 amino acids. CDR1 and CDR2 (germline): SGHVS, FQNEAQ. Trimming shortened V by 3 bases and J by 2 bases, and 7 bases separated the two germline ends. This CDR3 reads CASSFTVNTGELFF. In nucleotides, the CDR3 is TGTGCCAGCAGCTTTACAGTAAACACCGGGGAGCTGTTTTTT.

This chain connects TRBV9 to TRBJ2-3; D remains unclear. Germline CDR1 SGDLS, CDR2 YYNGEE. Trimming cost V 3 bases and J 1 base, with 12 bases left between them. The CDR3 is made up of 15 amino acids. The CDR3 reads CASSEHTTRTDTQYF. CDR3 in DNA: TGTGCCAGCAGCGAACACACTACTCGCACAGATACGCAGTATTTT.

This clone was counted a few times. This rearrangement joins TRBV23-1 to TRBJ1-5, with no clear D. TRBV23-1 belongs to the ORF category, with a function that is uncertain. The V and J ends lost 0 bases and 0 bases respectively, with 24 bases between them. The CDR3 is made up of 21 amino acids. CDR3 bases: TGCGCCAGCAGTCAATCGAGCCGTGATGCCTCCAAGACCTATAGCAATCAGCCCCAGCATTTT. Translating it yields CASSQSSRDASKTYSNQPQHF.

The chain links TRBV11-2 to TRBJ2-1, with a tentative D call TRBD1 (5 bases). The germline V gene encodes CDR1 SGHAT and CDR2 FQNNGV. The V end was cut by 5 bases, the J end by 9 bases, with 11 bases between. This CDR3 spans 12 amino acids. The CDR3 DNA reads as TGTGCCAGCAGCCGCAGGGCCCCTGAGCAGTTCTTC. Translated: CASSRRAPEQFF.

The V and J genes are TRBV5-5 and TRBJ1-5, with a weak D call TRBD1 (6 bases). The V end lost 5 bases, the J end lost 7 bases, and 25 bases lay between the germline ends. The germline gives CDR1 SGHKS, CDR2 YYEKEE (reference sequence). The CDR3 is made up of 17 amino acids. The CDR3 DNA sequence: TGTGCCAGCAGTTTAACGGGACATACCCAAGTGGGCCAGCCCCAGCATTTT. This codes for CASSLTGHTQVGQPQHF.

CDR3 residues: CASSLGLAEQFF. The CDR3 DNA reads as TGTGCCAGCAGTCTCGGACTAGCGGAGCAGTTCTTC. J is TRBJ2-1 and V is TRBV2, with 9 bases matching TRBD2. CDR1 and CDR2 (germline): SNHLY, FYNNEI. V lost 5 bases to trimming and J lost 10 bases; unmatched junction nucleotides: 3. CDR3 length: 12 residues.

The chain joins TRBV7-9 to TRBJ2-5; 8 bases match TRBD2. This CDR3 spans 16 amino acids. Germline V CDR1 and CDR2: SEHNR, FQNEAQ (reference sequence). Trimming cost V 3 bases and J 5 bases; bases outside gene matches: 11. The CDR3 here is CASSFSSRGAGETQYF. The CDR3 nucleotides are TGTGCCAGCAGCTTTAGTTCGCGGGGGGCAGGGGAGACCCAGTACTTC.

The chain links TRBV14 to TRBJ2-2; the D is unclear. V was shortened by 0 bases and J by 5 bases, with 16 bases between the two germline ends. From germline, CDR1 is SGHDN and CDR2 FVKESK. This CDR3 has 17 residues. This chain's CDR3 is CASSQDIILGWTGELFF. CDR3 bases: TGTGCCAGCAGCCAAGATATCATCCTTGGGTGGACCGGGGAGCTGTTTTTT.

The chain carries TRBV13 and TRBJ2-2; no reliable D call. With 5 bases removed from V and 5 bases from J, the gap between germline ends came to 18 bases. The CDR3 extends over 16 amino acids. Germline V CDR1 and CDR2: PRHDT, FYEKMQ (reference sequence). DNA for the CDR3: TGTGCCAGCAGCCCGAAACTCGCCCTAGGGACCGGGGAGCTGTTTTTT. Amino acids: CASSPKLALGTGELFF. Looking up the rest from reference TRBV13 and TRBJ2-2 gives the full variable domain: AAGVIQSPRHLIKEKRETATLKCYPIPRHDTVYWYQQGPGQDPQFLISFYEKMQSDKGSIPDRFSAQQFSDYHSELNMSSLELGDSALYFCASSPKLALGTGELFFGEGSRLTVL.

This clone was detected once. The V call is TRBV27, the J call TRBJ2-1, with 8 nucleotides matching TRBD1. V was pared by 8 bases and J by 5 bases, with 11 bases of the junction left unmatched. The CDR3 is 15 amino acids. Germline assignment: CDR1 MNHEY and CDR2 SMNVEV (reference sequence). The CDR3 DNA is TGTGCCAGCGCACTTTGGCAGGGGGCCCACAATGAGCAGTTCTTC. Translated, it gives CASALWQGAHNEQFF.

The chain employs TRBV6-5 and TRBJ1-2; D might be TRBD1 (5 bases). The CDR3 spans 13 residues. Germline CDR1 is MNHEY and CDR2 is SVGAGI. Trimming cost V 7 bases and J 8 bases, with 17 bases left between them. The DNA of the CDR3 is TGTGCCAGCACTTCCCGACTGGACAACGGCTACACCTTC. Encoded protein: CASTSRLDNGYTF.

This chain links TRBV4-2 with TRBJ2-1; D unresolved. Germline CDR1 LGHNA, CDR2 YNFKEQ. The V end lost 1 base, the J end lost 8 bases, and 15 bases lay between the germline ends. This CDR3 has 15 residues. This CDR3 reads CASSQGRTSSHEQFF. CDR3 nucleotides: TGTGCCAGCAGCCAAGGAAGGACGTCGTCGCATGAGCAGTTCTTC.

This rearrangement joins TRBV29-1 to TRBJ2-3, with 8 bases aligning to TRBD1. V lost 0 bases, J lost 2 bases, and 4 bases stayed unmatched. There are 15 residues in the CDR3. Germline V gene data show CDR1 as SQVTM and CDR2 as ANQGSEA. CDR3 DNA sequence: TGCAGCGTTGAAGATACAGGGGGAGACACAGATACGCAGTATTTT. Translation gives CSVEDTGGDTDTQYF.

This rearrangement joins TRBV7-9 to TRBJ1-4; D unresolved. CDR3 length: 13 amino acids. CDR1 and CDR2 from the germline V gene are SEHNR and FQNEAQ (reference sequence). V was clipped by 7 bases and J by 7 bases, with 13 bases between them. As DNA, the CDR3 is TGTGCCAGCACGAACCCAGGCGGTGAAAAACTGTTTTTT. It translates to CASTNPGGEKLFF.

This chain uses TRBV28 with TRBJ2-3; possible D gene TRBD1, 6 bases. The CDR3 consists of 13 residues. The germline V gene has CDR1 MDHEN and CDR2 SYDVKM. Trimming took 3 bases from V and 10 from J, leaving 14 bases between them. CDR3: CASSFPGTQAQYF. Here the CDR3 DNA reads TGTGCCAGCAGTTTCCCGGGGACACAGGCGCAGTATTTT.

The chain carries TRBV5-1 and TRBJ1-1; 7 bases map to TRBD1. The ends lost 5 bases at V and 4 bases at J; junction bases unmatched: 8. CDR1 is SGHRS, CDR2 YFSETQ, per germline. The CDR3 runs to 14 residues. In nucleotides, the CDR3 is TGCGCCAGCAGTTTTCAGGGGGGAAGCACTGAAGCTTTCTTT. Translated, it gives CASSFQGGSTEAFF.

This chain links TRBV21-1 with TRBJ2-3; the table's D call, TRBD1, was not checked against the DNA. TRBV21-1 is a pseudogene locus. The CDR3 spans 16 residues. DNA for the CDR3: TGTGCCAGCAGCCCACATGGGGACAGGGGGCATTGGACGCAGTATTTT. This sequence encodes CASSPHGDRGHWTQYF.

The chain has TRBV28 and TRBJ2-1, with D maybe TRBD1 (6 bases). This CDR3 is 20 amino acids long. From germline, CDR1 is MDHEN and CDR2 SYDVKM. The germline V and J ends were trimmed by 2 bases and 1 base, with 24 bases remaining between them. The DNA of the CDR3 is TGTGCCAGCAGTTTAAAAACGACAGGCCGTCCAACACGGTCCTACAATGAGCAGTTCTTC. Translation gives CASSLKTTGRPTRSYNEQFF.

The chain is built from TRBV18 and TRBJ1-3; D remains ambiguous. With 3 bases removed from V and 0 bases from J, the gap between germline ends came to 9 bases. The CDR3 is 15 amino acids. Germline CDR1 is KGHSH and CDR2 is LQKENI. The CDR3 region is CASSPAQDSGNTIYF. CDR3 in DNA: TGTGCCAGCTCACCCGCTCAGGACTCTGGAAACACCATATATTTT.

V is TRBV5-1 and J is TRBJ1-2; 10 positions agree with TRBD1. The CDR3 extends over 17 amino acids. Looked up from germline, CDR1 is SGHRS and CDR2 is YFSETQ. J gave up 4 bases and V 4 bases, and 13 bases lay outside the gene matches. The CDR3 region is CASSPILGQGMGYGYTF. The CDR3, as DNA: TGCGCCAGCAGCCCAATACTGGGACAGGGGATGGGCTATGGCTACACCTTC.

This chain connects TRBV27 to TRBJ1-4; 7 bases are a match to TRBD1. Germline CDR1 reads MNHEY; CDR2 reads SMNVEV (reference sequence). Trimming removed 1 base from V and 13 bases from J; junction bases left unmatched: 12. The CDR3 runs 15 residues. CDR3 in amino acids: CASSLLGTEGRVLFF. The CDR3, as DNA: TGTGCCAGCAGTTTATTGGGGACAGAGGGAAGGGTACTGTTTTTT.

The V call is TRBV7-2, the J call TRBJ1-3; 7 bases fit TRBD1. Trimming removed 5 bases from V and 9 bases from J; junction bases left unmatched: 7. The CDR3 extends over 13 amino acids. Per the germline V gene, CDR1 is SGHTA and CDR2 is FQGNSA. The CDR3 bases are TGTGCCAGCAGCCCCCGACAGGGTGCCACCATATATTTT. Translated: CASSPRQGATIYF.

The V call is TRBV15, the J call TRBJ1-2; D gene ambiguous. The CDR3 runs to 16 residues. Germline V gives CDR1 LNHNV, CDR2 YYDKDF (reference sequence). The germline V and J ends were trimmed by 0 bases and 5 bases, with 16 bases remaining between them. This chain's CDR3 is CATSRDLSSTVYGYTF. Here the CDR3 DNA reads TGTGCCACCAGCAGAGATCTCTCCAGCACCGTTTATGGCTACACCTTC.

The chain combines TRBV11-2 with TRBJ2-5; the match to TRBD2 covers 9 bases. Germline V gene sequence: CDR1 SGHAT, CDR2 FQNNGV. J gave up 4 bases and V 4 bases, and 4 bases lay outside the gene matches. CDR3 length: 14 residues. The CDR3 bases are TGTGCCAGCAGCTACCTAGCGGGGCTAGAGACCCAGTACTTC. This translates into CASSYLAGLETQYF.

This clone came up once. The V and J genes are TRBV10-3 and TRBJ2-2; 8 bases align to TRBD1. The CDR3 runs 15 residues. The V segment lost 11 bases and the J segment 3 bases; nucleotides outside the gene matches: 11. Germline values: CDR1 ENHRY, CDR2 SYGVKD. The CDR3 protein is CAVTPGQGYTGELFF. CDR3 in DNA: TGTGCCGTCACCCCAGGACAGGGCTACACCGGGGAGCTGTTTTTT.

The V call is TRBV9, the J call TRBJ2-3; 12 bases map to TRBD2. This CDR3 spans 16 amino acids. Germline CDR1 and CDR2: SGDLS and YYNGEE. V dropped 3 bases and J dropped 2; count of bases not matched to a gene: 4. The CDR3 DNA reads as TGTGCCAGCAGCGCCGGACTAGCGGGATACACAGATACGCAGTATTTT. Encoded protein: CASSAGLAGYTDTQYF.